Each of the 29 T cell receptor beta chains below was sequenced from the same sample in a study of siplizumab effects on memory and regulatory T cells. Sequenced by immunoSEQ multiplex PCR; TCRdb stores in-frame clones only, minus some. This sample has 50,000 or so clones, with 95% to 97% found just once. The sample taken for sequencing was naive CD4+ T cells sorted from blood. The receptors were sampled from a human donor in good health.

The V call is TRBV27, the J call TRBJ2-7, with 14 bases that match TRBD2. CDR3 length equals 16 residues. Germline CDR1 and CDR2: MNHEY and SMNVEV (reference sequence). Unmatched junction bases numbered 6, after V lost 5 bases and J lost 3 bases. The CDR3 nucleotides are TGTGCCAGCAGTGCCCCCGGGACTAGCGGGAGCTACGAGCAGTACTTC. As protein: CASSAPGTSGSYEQYF.

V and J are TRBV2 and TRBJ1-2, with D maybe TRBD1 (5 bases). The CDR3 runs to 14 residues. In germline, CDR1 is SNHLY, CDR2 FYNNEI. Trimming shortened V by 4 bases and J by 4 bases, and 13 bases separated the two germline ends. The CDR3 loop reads CASSVWGYGYGYTF. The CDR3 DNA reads TGTGCCAGCAGTGTTTGGGGGTATGGCTATGGCTACACCTTC.

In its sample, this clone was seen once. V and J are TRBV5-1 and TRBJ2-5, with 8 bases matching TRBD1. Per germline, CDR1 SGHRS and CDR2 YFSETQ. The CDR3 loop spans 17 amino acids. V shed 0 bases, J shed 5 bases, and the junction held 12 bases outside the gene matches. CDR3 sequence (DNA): TGCGCCAGCAGCTTGGGCGGCGGGACAGGTCTGGGGGAGACCCAGTACTTC. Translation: CASSLGGGTGLGETQYF. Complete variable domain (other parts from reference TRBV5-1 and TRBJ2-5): KAGVTQTPRYLIKTRGQQVTLSCSPISGHRSVSWYQQTPGQGLQFLFEYFSETQRNKGNFPGRFSGRQFSNSRSEMNVSTLELGDSALYLCASSLGGGTGLGETQYFGPGTRLLVL.

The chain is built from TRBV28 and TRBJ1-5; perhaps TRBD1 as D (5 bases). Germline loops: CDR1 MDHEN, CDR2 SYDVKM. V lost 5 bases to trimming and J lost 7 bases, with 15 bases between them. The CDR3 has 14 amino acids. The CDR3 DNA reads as TGTGCCAGCAGTCCACCGGGCAGGGCCCAGCCCCAGCATTTT. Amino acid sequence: CASSPPGRAQPQHF.

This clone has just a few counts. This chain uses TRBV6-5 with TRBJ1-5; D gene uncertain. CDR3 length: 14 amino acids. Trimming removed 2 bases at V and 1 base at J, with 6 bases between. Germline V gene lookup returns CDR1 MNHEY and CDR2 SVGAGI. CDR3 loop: CASSYSSSNQPQHF. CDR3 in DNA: TGTGCCAGCAGTTACAGTTCCAGCAATCAGCCCCAGCATTTT.

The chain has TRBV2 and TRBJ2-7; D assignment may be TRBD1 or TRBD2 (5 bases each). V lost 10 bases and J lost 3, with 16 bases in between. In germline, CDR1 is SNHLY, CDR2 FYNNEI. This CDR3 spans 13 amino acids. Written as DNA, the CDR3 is TGTGCCAACAAAGGGGACCGCCTCTACGAGCAGTACTTC. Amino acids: CANKGDRLYEQYF.

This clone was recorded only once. CDR3: CASTRLAGEGLYEQYF. DNA of the CDR3: TGTGCCAGCACCAGGCTAGCGGGGGAGGGGCTTTACGAGCAGTACTTC. The rearrangement joins TRBV21-1 to TRBJ2-7; TRBD2 reflects the table's D call only, with no check against the DNA. TRBV21-1 is termed a pseudogene. CDR3 size: 16 residues.

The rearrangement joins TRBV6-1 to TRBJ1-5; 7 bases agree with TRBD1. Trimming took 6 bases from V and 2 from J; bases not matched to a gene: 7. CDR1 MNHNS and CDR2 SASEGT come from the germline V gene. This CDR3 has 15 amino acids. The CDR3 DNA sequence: TGTGCCAGCAGGCTAGGGGGCGTAGGCAATCAGCCCCAGCATTTT. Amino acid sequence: CASRLGGVGNQPQHF.

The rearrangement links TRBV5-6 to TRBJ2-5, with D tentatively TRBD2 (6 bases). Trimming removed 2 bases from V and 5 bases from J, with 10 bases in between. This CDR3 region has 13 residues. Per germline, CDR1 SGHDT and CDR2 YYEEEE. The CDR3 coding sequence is TGTGCCAGCAGCTTCGGGAGCAGGGAGACCCAGTACTTC. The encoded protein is CASSFGSRETQYF.

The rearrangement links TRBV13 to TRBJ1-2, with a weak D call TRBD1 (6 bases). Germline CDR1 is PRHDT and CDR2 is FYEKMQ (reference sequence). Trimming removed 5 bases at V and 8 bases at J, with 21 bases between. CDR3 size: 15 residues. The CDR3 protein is CASSRNVPGEGGYTF. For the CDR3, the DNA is TGTGCCAGCAGCCGAAATGTCCCAGGGGAGGGAGGCTACACCTTC.

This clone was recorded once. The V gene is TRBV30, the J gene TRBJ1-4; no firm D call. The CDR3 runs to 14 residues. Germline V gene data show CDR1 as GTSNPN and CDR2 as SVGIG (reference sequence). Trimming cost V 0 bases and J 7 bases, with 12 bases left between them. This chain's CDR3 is CAWSVRLWGEKLFF. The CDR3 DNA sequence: TGTGCCTGGAGTGTACGGCTTTGGGGTGAAAAACTGTTTTTT.

This chain's CDR3 is CASTKGGQGSYNEQFF. The CDR3 region has the DNA TGTGCCAGCACCAAAGGGGGGCAGGGCTCCTACAATGAGCAGTTCTTC. This chain links TRBV7-6 with TRBJ2-1, with D perhaps matching TRBD1 or TRBD2 (6 bases each). Deletions cut 7 bases from V and 0 bases from J, with 16 bases between. This CDR3 has 16 residues. Germline CDR1 and CDR2: SGHVS and FNYEAQ. The whole variable domain, remainder taken from reference TRBV7-6 and TRBJ2-1, is GAGVSQSPRYKVTKRGQDVALRCDPISGHVSLYWYRQALGQGPEFLTYFNYEAQQDKSGLPNDRFSAERPEGSISTLTIQRTEQRDSAMYRCASTKGGQGSYNEQFFGPGTRLTVL.

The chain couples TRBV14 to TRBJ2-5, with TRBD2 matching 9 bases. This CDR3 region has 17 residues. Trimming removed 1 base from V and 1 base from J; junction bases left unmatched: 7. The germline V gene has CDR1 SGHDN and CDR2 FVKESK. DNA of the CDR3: TGTGCCAGCAGCCAAGTAATAGCGGGAGCCATCCAAGAGACCCAGTACTTC. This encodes CASSQVIAGAIQETQYF.

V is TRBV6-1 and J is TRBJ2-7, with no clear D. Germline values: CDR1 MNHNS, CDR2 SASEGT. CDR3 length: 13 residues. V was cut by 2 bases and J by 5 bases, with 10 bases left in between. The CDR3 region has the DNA TGTGCCAGCAGTGAATTATATACGGACGAGCAGTACTTC. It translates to CASSELYTDEQYF.

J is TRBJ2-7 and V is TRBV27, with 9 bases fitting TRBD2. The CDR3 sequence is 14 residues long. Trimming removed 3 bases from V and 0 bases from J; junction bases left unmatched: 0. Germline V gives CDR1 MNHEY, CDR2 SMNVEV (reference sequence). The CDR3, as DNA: TGTGCCAGCAGTTTGGGACTAGCCTCCTACGAGCAGTACTTC. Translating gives CASSLGLASYEQYF.

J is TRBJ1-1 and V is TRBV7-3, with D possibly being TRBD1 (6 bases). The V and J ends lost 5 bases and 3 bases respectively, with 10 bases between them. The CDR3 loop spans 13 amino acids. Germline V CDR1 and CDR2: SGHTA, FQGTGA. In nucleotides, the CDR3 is TGTGCCAGCAGCCGAGGGGGGGACACTGAAGCTTTCTTT. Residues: CASSRGGDTEAFF.

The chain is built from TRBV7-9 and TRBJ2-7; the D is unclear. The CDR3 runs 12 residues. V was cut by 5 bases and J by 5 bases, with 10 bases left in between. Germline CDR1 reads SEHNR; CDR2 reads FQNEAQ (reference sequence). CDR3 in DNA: TGTGCCAGCAGCCCCCGCCTCGACGAGCAGTACTTC. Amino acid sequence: CASSPRLDEQYF. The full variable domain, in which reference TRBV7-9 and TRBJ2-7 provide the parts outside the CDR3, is DTGVSQNPRHKITKRGQNVTFRCDPISEHNRLYWYRQTLGQGPEFLTYFQNEAQLEKSRLLSDRFSAERPKGSFSTLEIQRTEQGDSAMYLCASSPRLDEQYFGPGTRLTVT.

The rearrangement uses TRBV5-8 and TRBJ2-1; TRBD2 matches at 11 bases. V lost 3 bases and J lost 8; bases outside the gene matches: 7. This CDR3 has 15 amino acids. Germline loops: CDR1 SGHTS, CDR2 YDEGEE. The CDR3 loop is CASSSLAGGGDEQFF. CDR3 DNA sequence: TGTGCCAGCAGCTCCTTAGCGGGAGGGGGGGATGAGCAGTTCTTC.

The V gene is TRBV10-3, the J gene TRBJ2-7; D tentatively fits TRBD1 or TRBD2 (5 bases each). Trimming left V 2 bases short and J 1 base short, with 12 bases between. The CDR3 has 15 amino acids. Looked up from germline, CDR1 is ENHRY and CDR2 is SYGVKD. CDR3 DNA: TGTGCCATCAGTGAGACCGGGACCGCTTCCTACGAGCAGTACTTC. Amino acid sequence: CAISETGTASYEQYF.

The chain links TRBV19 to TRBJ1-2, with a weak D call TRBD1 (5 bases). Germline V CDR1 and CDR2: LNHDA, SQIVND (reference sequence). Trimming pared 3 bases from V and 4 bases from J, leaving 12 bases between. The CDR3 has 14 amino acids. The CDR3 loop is CASSMGQGTYGYTF. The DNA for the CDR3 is TGTGCCAGTAGTATGGGTCAGGGAACCTATGGCTACACCTTC.

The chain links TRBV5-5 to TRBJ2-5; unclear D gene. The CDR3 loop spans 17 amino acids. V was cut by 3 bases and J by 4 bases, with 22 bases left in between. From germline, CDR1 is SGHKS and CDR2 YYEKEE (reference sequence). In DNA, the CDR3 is TGTGCCAGCAGCTCCCTTTACGGCGGTGGGGTGGCAGAGACCCAGTACTTC. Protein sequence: CASSSLYGGGVAETQYF.

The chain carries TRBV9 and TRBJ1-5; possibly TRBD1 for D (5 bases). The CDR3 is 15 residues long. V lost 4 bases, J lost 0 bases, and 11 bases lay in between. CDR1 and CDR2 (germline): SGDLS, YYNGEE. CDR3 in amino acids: CASSPDSYSNQPQHF. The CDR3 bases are TGTGCCAGCAGCCCCGACAGTTATAGCAATCAGCCCCAGCATTTT. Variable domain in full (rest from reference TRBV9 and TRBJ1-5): DSGVTQTPKHLITATGQRVTLRCSPRSGDLSVYWYQQSLDQGLQFLIQYYNGEERAKGNILERFSAQQFPDLHSELNLSSLELGDSALYFCASSPDSYSNQPQHFGDGTRLSIL.

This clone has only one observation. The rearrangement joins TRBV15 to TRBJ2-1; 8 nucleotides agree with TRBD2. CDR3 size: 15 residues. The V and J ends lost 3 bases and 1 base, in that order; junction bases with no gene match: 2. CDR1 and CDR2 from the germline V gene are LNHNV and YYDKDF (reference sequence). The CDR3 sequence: CATSRVAGSYNEQFF. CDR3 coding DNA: TGTGCCACCAGCAGGGTAGCGGGATCCTACAATGAGCAGTTCTTC.

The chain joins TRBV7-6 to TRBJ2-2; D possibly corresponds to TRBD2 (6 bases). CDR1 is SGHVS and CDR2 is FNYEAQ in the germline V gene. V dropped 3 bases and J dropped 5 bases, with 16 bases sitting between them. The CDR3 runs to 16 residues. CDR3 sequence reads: CASSFPGGARTGELFF. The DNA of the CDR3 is TGTGCCAGCAGCTTCCCCGGCGGGGCTAGGACCGGGGAGCTGTTTTTT.

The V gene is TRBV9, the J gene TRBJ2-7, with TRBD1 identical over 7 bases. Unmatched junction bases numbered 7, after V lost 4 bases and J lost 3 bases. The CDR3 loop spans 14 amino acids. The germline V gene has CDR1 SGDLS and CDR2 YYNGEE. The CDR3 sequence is CASSPGQSNYEQYF. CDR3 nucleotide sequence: TGTGCCAGCAGCCCGGGACAGTCCAACTACGAGCAGTACTTC.

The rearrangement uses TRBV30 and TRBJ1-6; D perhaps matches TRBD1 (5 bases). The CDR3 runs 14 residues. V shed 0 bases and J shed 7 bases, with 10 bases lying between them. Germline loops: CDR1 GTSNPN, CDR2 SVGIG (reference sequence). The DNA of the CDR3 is TGTGCCTGGAGTGTTGAGACAGCGAATTCACCCCTCCACTTT. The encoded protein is CAWSVETANSPLHF.

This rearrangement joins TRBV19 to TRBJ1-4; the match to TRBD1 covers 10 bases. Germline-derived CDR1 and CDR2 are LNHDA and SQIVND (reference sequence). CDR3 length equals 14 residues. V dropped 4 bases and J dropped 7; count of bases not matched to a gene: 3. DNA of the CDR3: TGTGCCAGTAGTAACGACAGGGGGCGTGAAAAACTGTTTTTT. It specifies CASSNDRGREKLFF.

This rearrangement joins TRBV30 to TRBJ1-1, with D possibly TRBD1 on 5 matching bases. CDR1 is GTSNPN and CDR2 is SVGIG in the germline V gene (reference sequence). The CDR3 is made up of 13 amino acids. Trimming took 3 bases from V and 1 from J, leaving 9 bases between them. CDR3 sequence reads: CAWSLQENTEAFF. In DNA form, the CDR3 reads TGTGCCTGGAGCCTACAGGAGAACACTGAAGCTTTCTTT.

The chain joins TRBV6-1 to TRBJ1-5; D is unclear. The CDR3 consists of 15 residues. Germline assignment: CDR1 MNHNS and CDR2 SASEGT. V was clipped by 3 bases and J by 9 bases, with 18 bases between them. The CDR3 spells CASSEIPGPGWPQHF. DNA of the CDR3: TGTGCCAGCAGTGAGATACCGGGCCCTGGATGGCCCCAGCATTTT.